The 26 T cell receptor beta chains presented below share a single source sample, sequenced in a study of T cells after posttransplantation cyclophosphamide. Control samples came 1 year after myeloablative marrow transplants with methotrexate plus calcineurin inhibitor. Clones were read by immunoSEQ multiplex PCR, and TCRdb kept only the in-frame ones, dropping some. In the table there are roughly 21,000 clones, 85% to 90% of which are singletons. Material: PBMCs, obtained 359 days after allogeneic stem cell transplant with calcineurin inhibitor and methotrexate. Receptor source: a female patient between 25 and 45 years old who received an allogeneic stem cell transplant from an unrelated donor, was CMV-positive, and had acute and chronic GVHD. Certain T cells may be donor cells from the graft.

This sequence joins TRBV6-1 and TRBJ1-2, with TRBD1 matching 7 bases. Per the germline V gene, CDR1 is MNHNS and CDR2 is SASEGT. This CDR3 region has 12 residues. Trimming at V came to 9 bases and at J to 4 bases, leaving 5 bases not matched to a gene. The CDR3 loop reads CASGGQLYGYTF. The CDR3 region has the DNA TGTGCCAGTGGGGGACAGCTCTATGGCTACACCTTC.

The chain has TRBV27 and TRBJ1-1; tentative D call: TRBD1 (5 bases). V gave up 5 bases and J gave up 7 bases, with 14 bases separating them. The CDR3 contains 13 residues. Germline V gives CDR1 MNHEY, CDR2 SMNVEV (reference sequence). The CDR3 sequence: CASSISGISEAFF. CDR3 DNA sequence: TGTGCCAGCAGTATTTCAGGGATCAGTGAAGCTTTCTTT.

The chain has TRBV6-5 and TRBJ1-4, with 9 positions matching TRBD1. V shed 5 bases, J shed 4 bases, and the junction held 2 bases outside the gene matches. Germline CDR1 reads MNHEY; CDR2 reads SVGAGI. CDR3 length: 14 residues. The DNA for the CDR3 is TGTGCCAGCAGTAGGACAGGGGTTAATGAAAAACTGTTTTTT. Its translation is CASSRTGVNEKLFF.

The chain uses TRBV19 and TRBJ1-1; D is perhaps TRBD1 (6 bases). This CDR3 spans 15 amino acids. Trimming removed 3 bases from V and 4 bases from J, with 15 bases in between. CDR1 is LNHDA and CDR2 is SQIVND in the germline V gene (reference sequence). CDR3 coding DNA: TGTGCCAGTAGTATGCGTCTGGGGGCATTCACTGAAGCTTTCTTT. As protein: CASSMRLGAFTEAFF.

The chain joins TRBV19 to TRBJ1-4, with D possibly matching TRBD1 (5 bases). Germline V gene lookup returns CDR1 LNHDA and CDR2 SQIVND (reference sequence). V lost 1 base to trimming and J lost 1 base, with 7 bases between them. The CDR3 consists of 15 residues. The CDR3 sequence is CASSIGQITNEKLFF. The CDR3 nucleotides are TGTGCCAGTAGTATAGGACAGATAACTAATGAAAAACTGTTTTTT.

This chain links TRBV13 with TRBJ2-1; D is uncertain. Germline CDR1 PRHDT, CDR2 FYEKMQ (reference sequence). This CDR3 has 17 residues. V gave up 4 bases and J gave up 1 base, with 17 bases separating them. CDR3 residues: CASSSRLTTSSYNEQFF. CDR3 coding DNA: TGTGCCAGCAGCTCTAGACTCACTACCTCTTCCTACAATGAGCAGTTCTTC.

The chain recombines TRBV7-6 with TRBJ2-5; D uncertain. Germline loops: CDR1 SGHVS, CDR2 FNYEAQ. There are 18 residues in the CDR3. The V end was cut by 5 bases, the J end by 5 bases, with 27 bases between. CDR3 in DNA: TGTGCCAGCAGCCCGCTAGACCCGTACAACAACCCCGGGGAGACCCAGTACTTC. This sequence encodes CASSPLDPYNNPGETQYF.

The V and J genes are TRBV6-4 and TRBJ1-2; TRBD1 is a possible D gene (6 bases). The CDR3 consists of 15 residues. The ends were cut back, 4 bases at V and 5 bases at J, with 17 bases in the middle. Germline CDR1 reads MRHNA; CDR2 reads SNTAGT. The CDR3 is CASSVSRDGTYGYTF. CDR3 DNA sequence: TGTGCCAGCAGTGTCTCCCGGGACGGGACATATGGCTACACCTTC.

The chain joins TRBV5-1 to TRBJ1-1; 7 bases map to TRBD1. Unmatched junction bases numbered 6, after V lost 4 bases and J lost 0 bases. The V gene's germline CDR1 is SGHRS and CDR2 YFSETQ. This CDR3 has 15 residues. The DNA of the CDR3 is TGCGCCAGCAGCCTACCGACAGGGATGAACACTGAAGCTTTCTTT. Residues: CASSLPTGMNTEAFF.

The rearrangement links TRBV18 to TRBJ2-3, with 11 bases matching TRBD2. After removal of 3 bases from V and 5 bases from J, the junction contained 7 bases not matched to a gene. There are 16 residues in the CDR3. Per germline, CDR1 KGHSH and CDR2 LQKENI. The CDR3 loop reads CASSPRTSGPGDTQYF. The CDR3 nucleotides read TGTGCCAGCTCACCCAGGACTAGCGGGCCTGGAGATACGCAGTATTTT. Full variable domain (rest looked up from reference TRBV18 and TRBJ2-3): NAGVMQNPRHLVRRRGQEARLRCSPMKGHSHVYWYRQLPEEGLKFMVYLQKENIIDESGMPKERFSAEFPKEGPSILRIQQVVRGDSAAYFCASSPRTSGPGDTQYFGPGTRLTVL.

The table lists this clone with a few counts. The CDR3 spells CASSPKYRTGLTGNTIYF. As DNA, the CDR3 is TGTGCCAGCAGCCCGAAATACCGGACAGGTTTAACTGGAAACACCATATATTTT. The rearrangement joins TRBV5-6 to TRBJ1-3, with TRBD1 identical over 7 bases. CDR3 length equals 18 residues. Trimming removed 4 bases from V and 2 bases from J; junction bases left unmatched: 15. Germline V lookup: CDR1 SGHDT, CDR2 YYEEEE.

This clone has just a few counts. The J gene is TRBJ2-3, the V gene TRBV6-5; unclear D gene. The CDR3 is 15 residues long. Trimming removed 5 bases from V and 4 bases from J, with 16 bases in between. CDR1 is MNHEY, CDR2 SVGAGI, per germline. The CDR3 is CASSPRPAGSDTQYF. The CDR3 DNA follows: TGTGCCAGCAGTCCGCGACCCGCCGGGTCAGATACGCAGTATTTT.

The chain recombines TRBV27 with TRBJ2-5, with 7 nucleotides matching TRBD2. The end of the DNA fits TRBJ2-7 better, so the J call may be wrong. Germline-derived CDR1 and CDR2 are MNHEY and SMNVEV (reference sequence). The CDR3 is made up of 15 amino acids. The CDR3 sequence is CASSFSSGTHYEQYF. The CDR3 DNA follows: TGTGCCAGCAGCTTCTCTAGCGGAACTCACTACGAGCAGTACTTC.

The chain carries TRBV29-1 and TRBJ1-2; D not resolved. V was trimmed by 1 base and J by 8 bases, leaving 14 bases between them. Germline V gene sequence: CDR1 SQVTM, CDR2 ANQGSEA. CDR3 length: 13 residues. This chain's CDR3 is CSVEVPYASGYTF. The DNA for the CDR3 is TGCAGCGTTGAAGTACCGTACGCTAGCGGCTACACCTTC.

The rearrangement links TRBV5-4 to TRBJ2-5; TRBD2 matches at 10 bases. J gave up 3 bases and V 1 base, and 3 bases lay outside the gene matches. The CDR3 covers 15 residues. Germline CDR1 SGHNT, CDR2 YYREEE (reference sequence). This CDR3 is CASSLYGLAEETQYF. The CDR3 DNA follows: TGTGCCAGCAGCTTGTATGGACTAGCGGAAGAGACCCAGTACTTC.

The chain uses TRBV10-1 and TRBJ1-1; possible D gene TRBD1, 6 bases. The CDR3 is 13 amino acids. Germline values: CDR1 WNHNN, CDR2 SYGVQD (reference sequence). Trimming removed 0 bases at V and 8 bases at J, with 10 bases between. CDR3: CASSESGGAEAFF. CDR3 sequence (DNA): TGCGCCAGCAGTGAGTCTGGGGGGGCAGAAGCTTTCTTT.

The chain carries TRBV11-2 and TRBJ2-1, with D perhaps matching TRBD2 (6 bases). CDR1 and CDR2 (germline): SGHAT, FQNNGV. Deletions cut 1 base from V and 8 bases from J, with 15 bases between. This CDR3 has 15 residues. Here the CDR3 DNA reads TGTGCCAGCAGCTTAGGAGGGACTCGGGCATATGAGCAGTTCTTC. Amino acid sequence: CASSLGGTRAYEQFF.

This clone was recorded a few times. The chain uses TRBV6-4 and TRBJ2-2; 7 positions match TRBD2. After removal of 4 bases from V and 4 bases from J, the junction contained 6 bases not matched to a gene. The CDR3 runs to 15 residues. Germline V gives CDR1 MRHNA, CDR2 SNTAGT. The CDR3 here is CASSGDGGSTGELFF. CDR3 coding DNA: TGTGCCAGCAGTGGGGACGGGGGGTCCACCGGGGAGCTGTTTTTT.

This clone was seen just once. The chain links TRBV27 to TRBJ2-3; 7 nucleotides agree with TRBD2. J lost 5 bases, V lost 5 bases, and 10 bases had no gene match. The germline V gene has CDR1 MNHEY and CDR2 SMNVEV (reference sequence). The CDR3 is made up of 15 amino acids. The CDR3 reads CASSPPREEGDTQYF. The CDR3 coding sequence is TGTGCCAGCAGTCCCCCCCGGGAGGAGGGAGATACGCAGTATTTT.

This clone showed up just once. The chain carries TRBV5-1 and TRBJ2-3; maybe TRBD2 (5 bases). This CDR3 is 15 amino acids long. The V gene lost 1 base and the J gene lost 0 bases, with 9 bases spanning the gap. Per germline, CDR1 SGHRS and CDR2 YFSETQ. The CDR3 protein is CASSLIPGSTDTQYF. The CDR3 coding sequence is TGCGCCAGCAGCTTGATTCCGGGGAGCACAGATACGCAGTATTTT.

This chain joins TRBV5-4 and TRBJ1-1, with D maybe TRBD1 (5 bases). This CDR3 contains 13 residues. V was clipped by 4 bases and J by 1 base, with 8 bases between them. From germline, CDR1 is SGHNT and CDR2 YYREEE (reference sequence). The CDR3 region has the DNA TGTGCCAGCAGCATCGACAGGAACACTGAAGCTTTCTTT. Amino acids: CASSIDRNTEAFF. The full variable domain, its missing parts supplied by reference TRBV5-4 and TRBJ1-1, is ETGVTQSPTHLIKTRGQQVTLRCSSQSGHNTVSWYQQALGQGPQFIFQYYREEENGRGNFPPRFSGLQFPNYSSELNVNALELDDSALYLCASSIDRNTEAFFGQGTRLTVV.

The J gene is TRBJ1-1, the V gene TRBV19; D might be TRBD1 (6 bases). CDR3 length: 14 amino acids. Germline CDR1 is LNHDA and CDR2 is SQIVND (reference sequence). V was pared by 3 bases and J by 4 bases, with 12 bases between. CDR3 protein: CASSMGRQATEAFF. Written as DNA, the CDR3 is TGTGCCAGTAGTATGGGTAGACAGGCCACTGAAGCTTTCTTT.

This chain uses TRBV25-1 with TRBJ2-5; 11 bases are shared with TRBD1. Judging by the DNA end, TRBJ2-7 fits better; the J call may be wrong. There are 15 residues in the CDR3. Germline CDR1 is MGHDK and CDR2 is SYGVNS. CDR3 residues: CASTRGQGAVYEQYF. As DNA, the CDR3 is TGTGCCAGCACCCGTGGACAGGGGGCTGTCTACGAGCAGTACTTC.

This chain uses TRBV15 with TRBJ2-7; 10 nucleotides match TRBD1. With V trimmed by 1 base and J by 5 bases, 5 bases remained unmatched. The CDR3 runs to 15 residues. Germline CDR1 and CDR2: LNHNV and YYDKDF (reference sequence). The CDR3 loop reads CATSRGGTGVNEQYV. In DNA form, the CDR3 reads TGTGCCACCAGCAGAGGCGGGACAGGGGTAAACGAGCAGTACGTC.

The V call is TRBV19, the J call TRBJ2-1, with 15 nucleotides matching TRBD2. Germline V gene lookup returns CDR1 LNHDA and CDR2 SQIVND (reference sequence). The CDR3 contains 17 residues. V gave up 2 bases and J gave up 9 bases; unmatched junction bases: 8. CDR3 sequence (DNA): TGTGCCAGTAGTATATGGGGACTAGCGGGAGGAGAGGGTGAGCAGTTCTTC. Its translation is CASSIWGLAGGEGEQFF.

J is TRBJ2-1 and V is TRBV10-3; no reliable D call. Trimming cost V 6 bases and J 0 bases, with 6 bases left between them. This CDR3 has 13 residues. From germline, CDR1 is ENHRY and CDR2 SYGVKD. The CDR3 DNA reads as TGTGCCATCAGGCTGAGCTCCTACAATGAGCAGTTCTTC. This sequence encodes CAIRLSSYNEQFF.